A selection of T cell receptor beta chains follows, all from one sample in a study of Ad26.COV2.S vaccination and SARS-CoV-2 variants. Sequencing used immunoSEQ multiplex PCR; TCRdb keeps in-frame clones, though not all of them. The profile shows 200,000 to 250,000 clones, around nine tenths of them singletons. Specimen: peripheral blood, collected in a trial of Ad26.COV2.S vaccine versus placebo. These receptor sequences come from a person aged 18-65 years who received the Ad26.COV2.S COVID-19 vaccine or a placebo. Both conserved end residues are trimmed from each CDR3. Clone size is not always given. Where it is, it says once, few, many or a class for expanded clones.

size | V | CDR3
. | TRBV2 | ASLPGQGLSYEQY
once | TRBV19 | ASSILGSTEAF
. | TRBV29-1 | SVEAGLVETQY
. | TRBV5-5 | ASSPVPGWGTDTQY
. | TRBV7-9 | ASSLGTSLHEQY
. | TRBV11-1 | ASSLRAQDTEAF
once | TRBV12-3/TRBV12-4 | ASSLQGNYGYT
. | TRBV11-2 | ASSPLGRAGGELF
. | TRBV7-6 | ASSPTGGFNSPLH
. | TRBV7-2 | ASKTPRDYNSPLH
. | TRBV4-1 | ASSQGETIGPPWGEQF
. | TRBV5-1 | ASSLAGTGTYEQY
. | TRBV6-2/TRBV6-3 | ASSYPGTSNYGYT
. | TRBV19 | ASRMRGNRNTEAF
once | TRBV6-2/TRBV6-3 | ASSYSPSSGGTSTDTQY
. | TRBV6-5 | ASRASGGAGEQF
. | TRBV7-2 | ASSLGQGGTGELF
. | TRBV7-3 | ASSSSGGLDEQY
. | TRBV7-2 | ASSLAGTGGGDGYT